The T cell receptor beta chain described here comes from a study of naive and memory T cell subsets. General observations from the study: In naive cells, over 95% of TCR sequences were seen only once.

CD4 T cells were positively selected, then CD8 T cells from the CD4-negative fraction. Cells stained for CD3, CD4, CD8, CD45RA, CD27 and viability were sorted into four CD45RA/CD27 subsets. Two oligonucleotides, mixed equimolar, formed the beta constant-region primer covering TRBC1 and TRBC2. Nested alpha and beta constant-region primers with the SP2 primer drove four PCR rounds on ligated cDNA. An oligonucleotide with the SP2 primer and a 12-nucleotide UMI was ligated to the cDNA 3' end. MiXCR, run by TCRdb on the UMI-ligation and nested PCR reads, gives a single entry per CDR3 protein. The profile shows some 110,000 distinct CDR3 sequences, 30% to 45% of them singletons. Points on this clonotype: Its antigen is as yet unknown.

Material for sequencing was central memory CD4+ T cells from blood. This clonotype was sampled from a human donor in good health.

CDR3 region: CASSQDFGRQEQYF. CDR3 in DNA: TGCGCCAGCAGCCAAGACTTCGGCAGGCAGGAGCAGTACTTC. The chain combines TRBV4-1 with TRBJ2-4; D is ambiguous. V was pared by 0 bases and J by 13 bases, with 16 bases between. The CDR3 is made up of 14 amino acids. CDR1 is MGHRA and CDR2 is YSYEKL in the germline V gene.